Listed here are 24 T cell receptor beta chains from one sample, sequenced in a study of T-cell memory formation after mild COVID-19. TCRdb reanalysed the 5' RACE reads using MiXCR and keeps one entry per CDR3 protein. Of tens of thousands of distinct CDR3 sequences listed, about 23% are singletons. Specimen: PBMCs or a T cell subset sorted from them (not recorded which). The origin of the receptors is a man between 18 and 29 years old who had mild COVID-19 (a few samples of this study predate the infection). Cell type and time point are not known.

The chain recombines TRBV19 with TRBJ1-1; D not certain. The germline CDR1 and CDR2 sequences are LNHDA and SQIVND (reference sequence). This CDR3 has 13 amino acids. Deletions cut 1 base from V and 4 bases from J, with 7 bases between. CDR3 DNA sequence: TGTGCCAGTAGTATAGTTGGGCGCACTGAAGCTTTCTTT. This sequence encodes CASSIVGRTEAFF. The full variable domain, rest sourced from reference TRBV19 and TRBJ1-1, is DGGITQSPKYLFRKEGQNVTLSCEQNLNHDAMYWYRQDPGQGLRLIYYSQIVNDFQKGDIAEGYSVSREKKESFPLTVTSAQKNPTAFYLCASSIVGRTEAFFGQGTRLTVV.

This clonotype turned up a few times. This chain connects TRBV6-2 or TRBV6-3 to TRBJ2-3; tentatively, D is TRBD2 (6 bases). The CDR3 is made up of 14 amino acids. Trimming pared 2 bases from V and 2 bases from J, leaving 8 bases between. Germline CDR1 reads MNHEY; CDR2 reads SVGEGT. In DNA form, the CDR3 reads TGTGCCAGCAGTTACGGGACTTTCACAGATACGCAGTATTTT. Amino acid sequence: CASSYGTFTDTQYF.

V and J are TRBV6-6 and TRBJ2-1; TRBD2 matches at 9 bases. The CDR3 covers 15 residues. The V and J ends lost 8 bases and 5 bases, in that order; junction bases with no gene match: 10. The germline V gene has CDR1 MNHNY and CDR2 SVGAGI (reference sequence). This CDR3 reads CASSTGLALDNEQFF. The CDR3 coding sequence is TGTGCCAGCTCCACGGGACTAGCACTTGACAATGAGCAGTTCTTC.

The rearrangement joins TRBV7-2 to TRBJ2-3; D may be TRBD1 or TRBD2 (5 bases each). V was clipped by 6 bases and J by 4 bases, with 14 bases between them. CDR3 length: 14 residues. Germline CDR1 is SGHTA and CDR2 is FQGNSA. CDR3 bases: TGTGCCAGCAGTATTCCGGGGCCTCCAGATACGCAGTATTTT. Its protein is CASSIPGPPDTQYF.

This clonotype was seen repeatedly, ten times or more. The rearrangement joins TRBV6-4 to TRBJ2-1; D remains ambiguous. V was pared by 2 bases and J by 2 bases, with 10 bases between. This CDR3 has 15 amino acids. Germline V gene sequence: CDR1 MRHNA, CDR2 SNTAGT. The CDR3 reads CASSDGTDPYNEQFF. DNA of the CDR3: TGTGCCAGCAGTGACGGCACGGACCCCTACAATGAGCAGTTCTTC.

The chain uses TRBV19 and TRBJ1-3, with D hard to call. With 6 bases removed from V and 0 bases from J, the gap between germline ends came to 21 bases. The CDR3 spans 18 residues. Germline V gene sequence: CDR1 LNHDA, CDR2 SQIVND (reference sequence). CDR3 sequence reads: CASSHPLVGVRSGNTIYF. CDR3 in DNA: TGTGCCAGTAGCCATCCCCTGGTTGGCGTCCGCTCTGGAAACACCATATATTTT.

The gene calls are TRBV25-1 and TRBJ1-5; no definite D call. V lost 5 bases, J lost 3 bases, and 11 bases lay in between. The CDR3 covers 14 residues. CDR1 and CDR2 from the germline V gene are MGHDK and SYGVNS. CDR3 nucleotide sequence: TGTGCCAGCAGTCCGGGCCGATACAATCAGCCCCAGCATTTT. This translates into CASSPGRYNQPQHF.

The table lists this clonotype with a count of one. The chain couples TRBV12-3 or TRBV12-4 to TRBJ1-1, with a weak D call TRBD1 (5 bases). Trimming took off 5 bases at V and 4 bases at J, with 17 bases between the two ends. The CDR3 length is 15 residues. The CDR3 spells CASSGGTKRGTEAFF. The CDR3 DNA reads TGTGCCAGCAGTGGGGGGACCAAACGGGGCACTGAAGCTTTCTTT.

The J gene is TRBJ2-7, the V gene TRBV6-2 or TRBV6-3; D unclear. Germline assignment: CDR1 MNHEY and CDR2 SVGEGT. The CDR3 runs 12 residues. Trimming took off 5 bases at V and 3 bases at J, with 8 bases between the two ends. The CDR3: CASSAGYYEQYV. The CDR3 nucleotides are TGTGCCAGCAGTGCCGGGTACTACGAGCAGTACGTC.

V gene TRBV20-1 combines with J gene TRBJ2-4; perhaps TRBD2 as D (6 bases). The germline gives CDR1 DFQATT, CDR2 SNEGSKA (reference sequence). Trimming stripped 0 bases from V and 4 bases from J, with 13 bases between. There are 15 residues in the CDR3. This CDR3 reads CSARERGTTKNIQYF. The CDR3, as DNA: TGCAGTGCTAGAGAGCGGGGAACGACTAAAAACATTCAGTACTTC.

This chain connects TRBV7-9 to TRBJ1-1, with D possibly being TRBD1 (5 bases). This CDR3 region has 14 residues. V gave up 5 bases and J gave up 6 bases, with 16 bases separating them. Germline V gene sequence: CDR1 SEHNR, CDR2 FQNEAQ (reference sequence). The CDR3 DNA sequence: TGTGCCAGCAGCCCCGTTCAGACAGCGGCTGAAGCTTTCTTT. This gives the protein CASSPVQTAAEAFF.

This clonotype was counted between two and nine times. The chain employs TRBV12-5 and TRBJ2-4; D gene ambiguous. Germline CDR1 and CDR2: LGHNT and FRNRAP. The CDR3 covers 15 residues. V shed 6 bases and J shed 0 bases, with 12 bases lying between them. The CDR3 is CASGTADLAKNIQYF. The CDR3 bases are TGTGCTAGTGGGACCGCGGATCTAGCCAAAAACATTCAGTACTTC.

There are a few counts of this clonotype. The V and J genes are TRBV29-1 and TRBJ1-1; D is unclear. V was pared by 3 bases and J by 1 base, with 3 bases between. Germline CDR1 is SQVTM and CDR2 is ANQGSEA. The CDR3 contains 11 residues. In nucleotides, the CDR3 is TGCAGCGTTGACAGGAACACTGAAGCTTTCTTT. Encoded protein: CSVDRNTEAFF.

The chain has TRBV7-9 and TRBJ1-1; D unclear. Trimming cost V 1 base and J 2 bases, with 8 bases left between them. CDR1 is SEHNR, CDR2 FQNEAQ, per germline (reference sequence). The CDR3 runs 14 residues. The CDR3 DNA sequence: TGTGCCAGCAGCTTAGATCCGGCTAACACTGAAGCTTTCTTT. Translation gives CASSLDPANTEAFF.

The gene calls are TRBV7-9 and TRBJ2-1, with 11 bases that match TRBD2. Losses at the gene ends were 5 bases for V and 7 bases for J; bases not matched to a gene: 4. From germline, CDR1 is SEHNR and CDR2 FQNEAQ (reference sequence). This CDR3 comprises 14 residues. CDR3 DNA: TGTGCCAGCAGCCAGGGACTAGCGGTTAATGAGCAGTTCTTC. It codes for CASSQGLAVNEQFF.

This clonotype was counted only a few times. The J gene is TRBJ2-7, the V gene TRBV5-1; D is ambiguous. Germline CDR1 reads SGHRS; CDR2 reads YFSETQ. Between the trimmed V and J ends, which lost 4 bases and 2 bases, there was a span of 13 bases. This CDR3 spans 14 amino acids. The chain's CDR3 is CASSPRAGTYEQYF. Written as DNA, the CDR3 is TGCGCCAGCAGCCCTCGGGCAGGAACCTACGAGCAGTACTTC. Based on the CDR3 plus reference TRBV5-1 and TRBJ2-7, the full variable domain is KAGVTQTPRYLIKTRGQQVTLSCSPISGHRSVSWYQQTPGQGLQFLFEYFSETQRNKGNFPGRFSGRQFSNSRSEMNVSTLELGDSALYLCASSPRAGTYEQYFGPGTRLTVT.

This chain uses TRBV5-1 with TRBJ1-2, with D possibly TRBD1 on 6 matching bases. The germline gives CDR1 SGHRS, CDR2 YFSETQ. V was pared by 2 bases and J by 8 bases, with 10 bases between. This CDR3 is 12 amino acids long. The CDR3 coding sequence is TGCGCCAGCAGCTTAGGGACACTCGGCTACACCTTC. The encoded protein is CASSLGTLGYTF.

In its sample, this clonotype was seen a few times. This rearrangement joins TRBV7-3 to TRBJ2-2; tentative D call: TRBD1 (6 bases). V was clipped by 4 bases and J by 6 bases, with 12 bases between them. Germline lookup yields CDR1 SGHTA and CDR2 FQGTGA. The CDR3 has 14 amino acids. CDR3 loop: CASSWWGLPGELFF. DNA for the CDR3: TGTGCCAGCAGCTGGTGGGGGCTTCCCGGGGAGCTGTTTTTT.

The chain joins TRBV6-2 or TRBV6-3 to TRBJ1-2; D gene unclear. V gave up 5 bases and J gave up 3 bases, with 16 bases separating them. The length of the CDR3 is 15 residues. Germline CDR1 reads MNHEY; CDR2 reads SVGEGT. Written as DNA, the CDR3 is TGTGCCAGCAGTCACCCCCGGGGTGAATACTATGGCTACACCTTC. Translating gives CASSHPRGEYYGYTF.

In nucleotides, the CDR3 is TGTGCCAGCAGTCAAGGACAGGGGTCTTCCTACGAGCAGTACTTC. Encoded protein: CASSQGQGSSYEQYF. The J gene is TRBJ2-7, the V gene TRBV12-3 or TRBV12-4, with 9 nucleotides matching TRBD1. After removal of 5 bases from V and 1 base from J, the junction contained 6 bases not matched to a gene. This CDR3 has 15 amino acids.

In this sample, this clonotype turned up once. The chain carries TRBV7-2 and TRBJ2-1; D unclear. Deletions cut 4 bases from V and 8 bases from J, with 12 bases between. The length of the CDR3 is 13 residues. In germline, CDR1 is SGHTA, CDR2 FQGNSA. Here the CDR3 reads CASSSPPLDEQFF. The CDR3 DNA follows: TGTGCCAGCAGCTCGCCCCCTTTGGATGAGCAGTTCTTC.

A few counts support this clonotype. The CDR3 protein is CASSPRGLSSYNSPLHF. In nucleotides, the CDR3 is TGTGCCAGCAGCCCCAGGGGCTTGAGCTCCTATAATTCACCCCTCCACTTT. V and J are TRBV7-2 and TRBJ1-6; possible D gene TRBD1, 6 bases. V was shortened by 5 bases and J by 0 bases, with 14 bases between the two germline ends. CDR1 is SGHTA, CDR2 FQGNSA, per germline. This CDR3 region has 17 residues.

The chain has TRBV29-1 and TRBJ2-1; maybe TRBD2 (5 bases). The V end lost 3 bases, the J end lost 9 bases, and 18 bases lay between the germline ends. This CDR3 is built from 14 residues. Germline V gene data show CDR1 as SQVTM and CDR2 as ANQGSEA. CDR3 nucleotide sequence: TGCAGCGTTGACGCCCTAGCCACCGGGATTGAGCAGTTCTTC. As protein: CSVDALATGIEQFF.

This clonotype was observed a few times. The chain joins TRBV7-6 to TRBJ1-3; D perhaps matches TRBD1 (5 bases). The CDR3 has 15 residues. CDR1 and CDR2 (germline): SGHVS, FNYEAQ. V shed 2 bases and J shed 2 bases, with 10 bases lying between them. CDR3 bases: TGTGCCAGCAGCTTAAGCGACAGAACTGGAAACACCATATATTTT. It encodes CASSLSDRTGNTIYF.